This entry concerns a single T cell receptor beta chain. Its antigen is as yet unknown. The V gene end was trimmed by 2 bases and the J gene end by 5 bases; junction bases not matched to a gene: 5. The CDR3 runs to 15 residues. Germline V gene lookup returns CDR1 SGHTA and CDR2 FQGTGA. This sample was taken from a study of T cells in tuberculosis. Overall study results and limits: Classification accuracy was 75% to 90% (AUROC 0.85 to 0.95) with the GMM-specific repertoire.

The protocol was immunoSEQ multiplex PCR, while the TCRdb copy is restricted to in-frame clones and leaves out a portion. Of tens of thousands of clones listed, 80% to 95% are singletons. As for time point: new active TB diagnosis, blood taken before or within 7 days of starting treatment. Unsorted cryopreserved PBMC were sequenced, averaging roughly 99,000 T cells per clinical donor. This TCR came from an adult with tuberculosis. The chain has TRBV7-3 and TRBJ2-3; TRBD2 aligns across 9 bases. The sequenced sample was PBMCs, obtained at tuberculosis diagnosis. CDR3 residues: CASSLAGGLIDTQYF. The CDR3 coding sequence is TGTGCCAGCAGCTTAGCGGGGGGGCTCATAGATACGCAGTATTTT.